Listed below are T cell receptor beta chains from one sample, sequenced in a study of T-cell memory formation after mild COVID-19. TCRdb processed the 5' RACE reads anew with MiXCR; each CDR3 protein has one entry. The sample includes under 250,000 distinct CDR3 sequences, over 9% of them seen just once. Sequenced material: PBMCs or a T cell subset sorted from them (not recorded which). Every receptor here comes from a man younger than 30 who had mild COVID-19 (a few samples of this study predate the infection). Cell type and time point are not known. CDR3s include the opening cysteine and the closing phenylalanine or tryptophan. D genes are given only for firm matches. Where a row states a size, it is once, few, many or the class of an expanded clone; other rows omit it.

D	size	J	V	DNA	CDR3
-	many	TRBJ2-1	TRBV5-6	TGTGCCAGCAGCTTTTTGAATGAGCAGTTCTTC	CASSFLNEQFF
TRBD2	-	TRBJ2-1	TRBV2	TGTGCCAGCAGTGACCGAGCGGGGGTGGAGGAGCAGTTCTTC	CASSDRAGVEEQFF
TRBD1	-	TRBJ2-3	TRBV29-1	TGCAGCGTCACGGGACAGGGGGCGCGGAATACGCAGTATTTT	CSVTGQGARNTQYF
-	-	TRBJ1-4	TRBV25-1	TGTGCCAGCAGTGAACCCCTCTCCGCAACTAATGAAAAACTGTTTTTT	CASSEPLSATNEKLFF
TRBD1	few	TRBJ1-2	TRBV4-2	TGTGCCAGCAGCCAAGATTTTGACGGACAGGGATATGGCTACACCTTC	CASSQDFDGQGYGYTF
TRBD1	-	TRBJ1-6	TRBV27	TGTGCCAGCAGTTTGACAGGGCCGAACTCCTATAATTCACCCCTCCACTTT	CASSLTGPNSYNSPLHF
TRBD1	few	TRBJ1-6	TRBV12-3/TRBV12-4	TGTGCCAGCAGTGTATACCAACAGGGGAGAGGTCCCCTCCACTTT	CASSVYQQGRGPLHF
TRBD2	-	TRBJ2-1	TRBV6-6	TGTGCCACACGGACTAGCGGGAGTATGGCTTACAATGAGCAGTTCTTC	CATRTSGSMAYNEQFF
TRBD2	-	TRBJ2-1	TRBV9	TGTGCCAGCACCCCCCTCGGACTAGAAGGCAATGAGCAGTTCTTC	CASTPLGLEGNEQFF
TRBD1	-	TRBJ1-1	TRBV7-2	TGTGCCAGCAGGCCAAGGGACAGGGGCCTGAACACTGAAGCTTTCTTT	CASRPRDRGLNTEAFF
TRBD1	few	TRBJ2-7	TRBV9	TGTGCCAGCAGCGGATATTGGGGACAGGGGAGCGAGCAGTACTTC	CASSGYWGQGSEQYF
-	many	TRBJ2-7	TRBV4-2	TGTGCCAGCAGCCAAGTTTGGGGGGCATCCTACGAGCAGTACTTC	CASSQVWGASYEQYF
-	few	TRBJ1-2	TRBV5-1	TGCGCCAGCAGCTTGGAGGGGCCCTTGAATGGCTACACCTTC	CASSLEGPLNGYTF
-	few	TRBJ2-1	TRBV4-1	TGCGCCAGCAGCCCGCGGTCTCCCTACAATGAGCAGTTCTTC	CASSPRSPYNEQFF
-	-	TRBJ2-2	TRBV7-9	TGTGCCAGCAGCTTTGGAGGGGACCCCACCGGGGAGCTGTTTTTT	CASSFGGDPTGELFF
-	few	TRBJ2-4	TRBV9	TGTGCCAGCAGCGTAGGGGTGGCCAAAAACATTCAGTACTTC	CASSVGVAKNIQYF
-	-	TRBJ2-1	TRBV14	TGTGCCAGCAGCCCTACCGGCCTGGGTGAGCAGTTCTTC	CASSPTGLGEQFF
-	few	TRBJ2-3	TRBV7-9	TGTGCCAGCAGCTTCGACAGCCGCAAGGATACGCAGTATTTT	CASSFDSRKDTQYF
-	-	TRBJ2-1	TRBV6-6	TGTGCCAGCAGTTACTTTCTTGGTAGCTCCTACAATGAGCAGTTCTTC	CASSYFLGSSYNEQFF
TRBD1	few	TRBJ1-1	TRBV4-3	TGCGCCAGCAGCCACCAGACAGGGCTAAACACTGAAGCTTTCTTT	CASSHQTGLNTEAFF
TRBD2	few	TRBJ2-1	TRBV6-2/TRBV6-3	TGTGCCAGCAGTTCTCCAATCGGGACTAAACCCAATGAGCAGTTCTTC	CASSSPIGTKPNEQFF
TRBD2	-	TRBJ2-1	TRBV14	TGTGCCAGCAGTCTTTCTCCGGGGGGTAGCGGATACAATGAGCAGTTCTTC	CASSLSPGGSGYNEQFF
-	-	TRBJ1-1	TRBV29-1	TGCAGCGGCCTGGGCCGGTTACAAGGGACTGAAGCTTTCTTT	CSGLGRLQGTEAFF
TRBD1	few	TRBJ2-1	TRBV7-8	TGTGCCAGCAGGGACAGGGGAGTTTGGGATGAGCAGTTCTTC	CASRDRGVWDEQFF
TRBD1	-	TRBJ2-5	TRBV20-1	TGCAGTGCTGGACAGGGACAAGAGACCCAGTACTTC	CSAGQGQETQYF
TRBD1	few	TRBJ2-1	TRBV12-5	TGTGCTAGTGGTTTGCCGGACAGGCCAAACAATGAGCAGTTCTTC	CASGLPDRPNNEQFF
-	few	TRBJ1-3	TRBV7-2	TGTGCCAGCAGCCCGACCGGACGCGGGAACACCATATATTTT	CASSPTGRGNTIYF
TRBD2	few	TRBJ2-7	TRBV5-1	TGCGCCACCCCCCCGGAGGTAGCGGGGGAATTCTCCTACGAGCAGTACTTC	CATPPEVAGEFSYEQYF
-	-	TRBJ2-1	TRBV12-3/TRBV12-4	TGTGCCAGCAGTTTATTAGCGACAGCCTACAATGAGCAGTTCTTC	CASSLLATAYNEQFF
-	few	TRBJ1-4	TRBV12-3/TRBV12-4	TGTGCCAGCAGTTTAGACTTACAAGCGGGCCCGTCCGAAAAACTGTTTTTT	CASSLDLQAGPSEKLFF
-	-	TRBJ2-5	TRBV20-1	TGCAGTGCTACCTCCGGGACACGAGAGACCCAGTACTTC	CSATSGTRETQYF
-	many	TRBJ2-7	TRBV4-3	TGCGCCAGCAGCCAAGCCTCCAGGGCCTACGAGCAGTACTTC	CASSQASRAYEQYF
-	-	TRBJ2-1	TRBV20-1	TGCAGTGCCCGCTCCGACCGGTACAATGAGCAGTTCTTC	CSARSDRYNEQFF
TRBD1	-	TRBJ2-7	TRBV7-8	TGTGCCAGCAGCCTCCGTCCGGGACAGGGGTTTAGCTCCTACGAGCAGTACTTC	CASSLRPGQGFSSYEQYF
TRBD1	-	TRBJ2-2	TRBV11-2	TGTGCCAGCAGCCGGGACAGGGGGTACACCGGGGAGCTGTTTTTT	CASSRDRGYTGELFF
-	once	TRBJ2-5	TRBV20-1	TGCAGTGCTAGAGAAGTTGTGGGCGAAGAGACCCAGTACTTC	CSAREVVGEETQYF
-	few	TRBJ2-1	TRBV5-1	TGCGCCAGCAGCTTGGCCGGCAGGGAGGACAATGAGCAGTTCTTC	CASSLAGREDNEQFF
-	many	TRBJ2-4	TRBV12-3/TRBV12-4	TGTGCCAGCAGTTTGGGGGAGAGAGACATTCAGTACTTC	CASSLGERDIQYF
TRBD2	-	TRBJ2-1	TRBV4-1	TGCGCCAGCAGCCAAGCTAGCGGGGGGGCAGGGAATGAGCAGTTCTTC	CASSQASGGAGNEQFF
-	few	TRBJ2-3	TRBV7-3	TGTGCCAGCAGCTTAATGGGACCTGCCACAGATACGCAGTATTTT	CASSLMGPATDTQYF
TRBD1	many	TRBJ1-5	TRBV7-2	TGTGCCAGCAGCTCGACAGGGGCTAGCAATCAGCCCCAGCATTTT	CASSSTGASNQPQHF
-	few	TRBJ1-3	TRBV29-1	TGCAGCGTTGAGATCGGGGCCGGAAACACCATATATTTT	CSVEIGAGNTIYF
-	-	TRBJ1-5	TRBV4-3	TGCGCCAGCAGCCAAGGGGAGTCCCAGCCCCAGCATTTT	CASSQGESQPQHF